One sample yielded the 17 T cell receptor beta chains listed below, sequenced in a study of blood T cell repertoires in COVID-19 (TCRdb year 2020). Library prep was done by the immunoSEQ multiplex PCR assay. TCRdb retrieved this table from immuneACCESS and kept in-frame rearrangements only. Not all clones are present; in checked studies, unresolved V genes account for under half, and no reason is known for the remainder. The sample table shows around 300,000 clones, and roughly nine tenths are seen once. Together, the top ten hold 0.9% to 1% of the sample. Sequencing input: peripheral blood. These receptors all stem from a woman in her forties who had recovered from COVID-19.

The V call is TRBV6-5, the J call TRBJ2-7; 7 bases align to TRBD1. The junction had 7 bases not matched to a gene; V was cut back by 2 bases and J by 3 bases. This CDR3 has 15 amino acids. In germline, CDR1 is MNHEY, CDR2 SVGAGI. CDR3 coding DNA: TGTGCCAGCAGTTACGCGGCAGGGGGTGACTACGAGCAGTACTTC. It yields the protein CASSYAAGGDYEQYF.

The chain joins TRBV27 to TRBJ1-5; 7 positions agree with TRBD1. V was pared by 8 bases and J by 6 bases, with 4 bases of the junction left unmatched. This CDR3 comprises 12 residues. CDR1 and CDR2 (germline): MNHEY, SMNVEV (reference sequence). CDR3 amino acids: CASGRGIQPQHF. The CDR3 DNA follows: TGTGCCAGCGGCAGGGGGATTCAGCCCCAGCATTTT.

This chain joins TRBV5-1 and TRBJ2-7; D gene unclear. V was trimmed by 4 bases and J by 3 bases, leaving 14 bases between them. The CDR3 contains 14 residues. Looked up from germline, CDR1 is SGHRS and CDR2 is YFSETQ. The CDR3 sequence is CASSASQPGYEQYF. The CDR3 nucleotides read TGCGCCAGCAGCGCATCGCAGCCAGGCTACGAGCAGTACTTC.

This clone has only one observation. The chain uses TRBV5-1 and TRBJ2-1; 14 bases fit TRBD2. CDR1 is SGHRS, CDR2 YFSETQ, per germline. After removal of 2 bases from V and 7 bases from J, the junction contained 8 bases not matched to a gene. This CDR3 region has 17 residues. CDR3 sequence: CASSFAPGTSGSNEQFF. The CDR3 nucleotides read TGCGCCAGCAGCTTCGCCCCCGGGACTAGCGGGAGTAATGAGCAGTTCTTC. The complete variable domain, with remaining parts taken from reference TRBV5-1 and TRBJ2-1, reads KAGVTQTPRYLIKTRGQQVTLSCSPISGHRSVSWYQQTPGQGLQFLFEYFSETQRNKGNFPGRFSGRQFSNSRSEMNVSTLELGDSALYLCASSFAPGTSGSNEQFFGPGTRLTVL.

The CDR3 sequence: CSASGTGNQPQHF. As DNA, the CDR3 is TGCAGTGCTAGTGGGACAGGCAATCAGCCCCAGCATTTT. The rearrangement joins TRBV20-1 to TRBJ1-5; TRBD1 matches 7 bases. The CDR3 contains 13 residues. The V and J ends lost 3 bases and 2 bases, in that order; junction bases with no gene match: 1. Germline V lookup: CDR1 DFQATT, CDR2 SNEGSKA (reference sequence).

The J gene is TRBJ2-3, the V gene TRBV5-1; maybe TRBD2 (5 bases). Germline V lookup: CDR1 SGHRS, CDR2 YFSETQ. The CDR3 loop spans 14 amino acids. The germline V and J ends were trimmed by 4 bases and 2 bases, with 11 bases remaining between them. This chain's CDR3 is CASSGRADTDTQYF. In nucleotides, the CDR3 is TGCGCCAGCAGCGGGCGGGCAGACACAGATACGCAGTATTTT.

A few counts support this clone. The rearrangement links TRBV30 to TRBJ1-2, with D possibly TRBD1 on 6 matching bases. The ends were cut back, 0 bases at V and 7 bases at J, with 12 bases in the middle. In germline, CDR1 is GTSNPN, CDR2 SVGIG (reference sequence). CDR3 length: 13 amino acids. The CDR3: CAWSVREGGGYTF. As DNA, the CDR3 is TGTGCCTGGAGTGTAAGGGAGGGGGGTGGCTACACCTTC.

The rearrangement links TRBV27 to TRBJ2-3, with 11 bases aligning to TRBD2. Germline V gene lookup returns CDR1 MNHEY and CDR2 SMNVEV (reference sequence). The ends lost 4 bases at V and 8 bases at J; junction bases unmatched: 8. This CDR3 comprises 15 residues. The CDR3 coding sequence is TGTGCCAGCAGTTCTCTGACTAGCGGGACGGTTACGCAGTATTTT. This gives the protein CASSSLTSGTVTQYF.

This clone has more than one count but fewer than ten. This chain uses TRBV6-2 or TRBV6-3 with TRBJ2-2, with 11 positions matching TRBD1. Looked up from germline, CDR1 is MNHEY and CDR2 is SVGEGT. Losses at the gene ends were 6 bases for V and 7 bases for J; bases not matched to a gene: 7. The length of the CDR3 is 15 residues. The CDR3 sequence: CASSPGQGAVGELFF. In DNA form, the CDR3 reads TGTGCCAGCAGCCCCGGACAGGGGGCGGTCGGGGAGCTGTTTTTT.

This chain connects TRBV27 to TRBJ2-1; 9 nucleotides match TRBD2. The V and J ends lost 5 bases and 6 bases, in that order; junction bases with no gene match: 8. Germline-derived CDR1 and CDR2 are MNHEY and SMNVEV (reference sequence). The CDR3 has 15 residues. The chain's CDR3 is CASSTRLAELNEQFF. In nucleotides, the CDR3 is TGTGCCAGCAGTACAAGACTAGCGGAGCTCAATGAGCAGTTCTTC.

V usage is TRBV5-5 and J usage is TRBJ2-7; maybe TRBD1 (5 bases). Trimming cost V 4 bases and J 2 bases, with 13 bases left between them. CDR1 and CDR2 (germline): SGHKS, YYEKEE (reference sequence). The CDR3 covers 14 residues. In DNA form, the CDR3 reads TGTGCCAGCAGCCCTCACGGACATACCTACGAGCAGTACTTC. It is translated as CASSPHGHTYEQYF.

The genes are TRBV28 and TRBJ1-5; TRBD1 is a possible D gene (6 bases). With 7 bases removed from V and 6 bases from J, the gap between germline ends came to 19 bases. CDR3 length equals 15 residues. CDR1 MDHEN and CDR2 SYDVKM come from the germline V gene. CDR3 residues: CASNLSTGRVQPQHF. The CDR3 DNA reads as TGTGCCAGCAACCTTTCGACAGGCCGTGTTCAGCCCCAGCATTTT.

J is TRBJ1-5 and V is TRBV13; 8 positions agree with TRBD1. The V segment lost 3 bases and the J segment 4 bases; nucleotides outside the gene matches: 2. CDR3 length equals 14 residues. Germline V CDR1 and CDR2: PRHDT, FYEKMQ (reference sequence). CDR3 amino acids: CASSFRGPNQPQHF. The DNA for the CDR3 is TGTGCCAGCAGCTTCAGGGGGCCGAATCAGCCCCAGCATTTT.

The chain's CDR3 is CASTSGKGGFF. The CDR3 DNA reads TGTGCCAGCACTAGCGGGAAGGGGGGGTTCTTC. The chain uses TRBV6-5 and TRBJ2-1; 9 nucleotides align to TRBD2. This CDR3 is 11 amino acids long. V lost 7 bases to trimming and J lost 15 bases; unmatched junction nucleotides: 7. Germline V gives CDR1 MNHEY, CDR2 SVGAGI.

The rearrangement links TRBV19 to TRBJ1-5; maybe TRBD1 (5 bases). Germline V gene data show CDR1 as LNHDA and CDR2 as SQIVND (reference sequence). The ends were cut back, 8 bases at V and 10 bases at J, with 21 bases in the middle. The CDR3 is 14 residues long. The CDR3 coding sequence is TGTGCCAGTTGCGGACGGCAACCCCAGGGTCCCCAGCATTTT. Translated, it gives CASCGRQPQGPQHF.

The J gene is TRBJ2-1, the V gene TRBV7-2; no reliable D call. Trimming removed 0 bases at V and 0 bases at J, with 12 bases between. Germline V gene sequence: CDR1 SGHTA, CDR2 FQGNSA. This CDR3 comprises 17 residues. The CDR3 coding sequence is TGTGCCAGCAGCTTAGCGAAGGAACGGAGCTCCTACAATGAGCAGTTCTTC. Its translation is CASSLAKERSSYNEQFF. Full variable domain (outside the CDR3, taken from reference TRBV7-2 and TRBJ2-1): GAGVSQSPSNKVTEKGKDVELRCDPISGHTALYWYRQSLGQGLEFLIYFQGNSAPDKSGLPSDRFSAERTGGSVSTLTIQRTQQEDSAVYLCASSLAKERSSYNEQFFGPGTRLTVL.

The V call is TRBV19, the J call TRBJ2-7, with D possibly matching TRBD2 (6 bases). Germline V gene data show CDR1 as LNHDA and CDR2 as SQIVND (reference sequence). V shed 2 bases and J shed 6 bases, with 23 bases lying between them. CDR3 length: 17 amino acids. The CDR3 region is CASSIFRDGRRGGEQYF. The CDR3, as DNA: TGTGCCAGTAGTATATTCAGGGACGGGAGACGCGGCGGCGAGCAGTACTTC.